The 20 T cell receptor beta chains listed next were all sequenced from one sample in a study of cytomegalovirus exposure and HLA in healthy donors. 60 Vbeta and 13 Jbeta primers were used in PCR. Measured with immunoSEQ multiplex PCR; TCRdb has only the in-frame clones, and not every one. This repertoire shows roughly 150,000 clones, approximately 77% found once; its top ten account for around 2.6%. The sequencing input was PBMCs. These receptors all come from a female donor in good health and CMV-seronegative.

V usage is TRBV7-3 and J usage is TRBJ1-1, with a weak D call TRBD1 (5 bases). The V and J ends lost 6 bases and 0 bases respectively, with 14 bases between them. The CDR3 consists of 15 residues. In germline, CDR1 is SGHTA, CDR2 FQGTGA. The CDR3 loop is CASRTGRGMNTEAFF. In DNA form, the CDR3 reads TGTGCCAGCAGGACGGGGCGGGGGATGAACACTGAAGCTTTCTTT.

The gene calls are TRBV7-9 and TRBJ1-1; no definite D call. The CDR3 covers 15 residues. Trimming shortened V by 5 bases and J by 1 base, and 14 bases separated the two germline ends. Germline CDR1 reads SEHNR; CDR2 reads FQNEAQ (reference sequence). The CDR3 nucleotides read TGTGCCAGCAGCCCAGTTGGTGAGGGGAACACTGAAGCTTTCTTT. This sequence encodes CASSPVGEGNTEAFF.

CDR3 amino acids: CASSLEVGGAFF. The CDR3 DNA reads as TGTGCCAGCAGCTTAGAGGTGGGGGGGGCTTTCTTT. V gene TRBV7-9 combines with J gene TRBJ1-1; possible D gene TRBD1, 5 bases. Germline lookup yields CDR1 SEHNR and CDR2 FQNEAQ (reference sequence). The CDR3 totals 12 residues. The ends were cut back, 1 base at V and 11 bases at J, with 11 bases in the middle.

A remark on this clone: Germline and junction disagree at one end, which may indicate a read error. The rearrangement links TRBV5-1 to TRBJ2-7; 10 nucleotides align to TRBD2. CDR3 length: 15 amino acids. Germline V lookup: CDR1 SGHRS, CDR2 YFSETQ. This CDR3 is CASSPETASGSASDF. The CDR3, as DNA: TGCGCCAGCAGCCCTGAGACAGCTAGCGGGAGTGCTAGCGACTTC.

The CDR3 loop reads CASSLVAAYGYTF. In nucleotides, the CDR3 is TGTGCCAGCAGCTTGGTAGCGGCATATGGCTACACCTTC. V usage is TRBV5-5 and J usage is TRBJ1-2, with no clear D. CDR3 size: 13 residues. The germline V and J ends were trimmed by 0 bases and 5 bases, with 8 bases remaining between them. Per the germline V gene, CDR1 is SGHKS and CDR2 is YYEKEE (reference sequence).

The chain has TRBV5-4 and TRBJ2-1; 10 nucleotides agree with TRBD1. The V gene end was trimmed by 1 base and the J gene end by 7 bases; junction bases not matched to a gene: 2. CDR3 size: 14 residues. Germline values: CDR1 SGHNT, CDR2 YYREEE (reference sequence). The CDR3 reads CASSLKGQGNEQFF. The CDR3 nucleotides read TGTGCCAGCAGCTTGAAGGGACAGGGGAATGAGCAGTTCTTC.

The chain carries TRBV6-4 and TRBJ2-3; D is possibly TRBD2 (5 bases). The CDR3 is made up of 15 amino acids. Germline V gives CDR1 MRHNA, CDR2 SNTAGT. Trimming stripped 4 bases from V and 2 bases from J, with 13 bases between. The CDR3: CASSVRGSSTDTQYF. In DNA form, the CDR3 reads TGTGCCAGCAGTGTACGCGGGTCCTCCACAGATACGCAGTATTTT.

This sequence joins TRBV2 and TRBJ1-2; D is unresolved. The CDR3 totals 16 residues. Germline V gene data show CDR1 as SNHLY and CDR2 as FYNNEI. Trimming shortened V by 1 base and J by 0 bases, and 12 bases separated the two germline ends. Written as DNA, the CDR3 is TGTGCCAGCAGTGAAGTCCCAGGAAAATCTAACTATGGCTACACCTTC. Encoded protein: CASSEVPGKSNYGYTF. The full variable domain, with the rest looked up from reference TRBV2 and TRBJ1-2, is EPEVTQTPSHQVTQMGQEVILRCVPISNHLYFYWYRQILGQKVEFLVSFYNNEISEKSEIFDDQFSVERPDGSNFTLKIRSTKLEDSAMYFCASSEVPGKSNYGYTFGSGTRLTVV.

V is TRBV7-2 and J is TRBJ1-2; D is possibly TRBD1 (6 bases). V lost 1 base to trimming and J lost 7 bases, with 22 bases between them. The CDR3 consists of 17 residues. CDR1 is SGHTA and CDR2 is FQGNSA in the germline V gene. The CDR3 sequence is CASSLVGGGDYRSGYTF. CDR3 sequence (DNA): TGTGCCAGCAGCTTAGTGGGGGGGGGCGATTATAGGTCTGGCTACACCTTC.

This chain connects TRBV18 to TRBJ2-3; D ambiguous. Germline V gene lookup returns CDR1 KGHSH and CDR2 LQKENI. V dropped 4 bases and J dropped 3 bases, with 11 bases sitting between them. The CDR3 has 14 amino acids. DNA for the CDR3: TGTGCCAGCTCACGACTGGGTTGGACAGATACGCAGTATTTT. Protein product: CASSRLGWTDTQYF.

The chain has TRBV28 and TRBJ2-5; D call uncertain. V gave up 6 bases and J gave up 1 base, with 15 bases separating them. Germline V gene sequence: CDR1 MDHEN, CDR2 SYDVKM. There are 15 residues in the CDR3. CDR3 DNA sequence: TGTGCCAGCAGCCTCCTTGGTGACACCCAAGAGACCCAGTACTTC. This encodes CASSLLGDTQETQYF. Variable domain in full (rest from reference TRBV28 and TRBJ2-5): DVKVTQSSRYLVKRTGEKVFLECVQDMDHENMFWYRQDPGLGLRLIYFSYDVKMKEKGDIPEGYSVSREKKERFSLILESASTNQTSMYLCASSLLGDTQETQYFGPGTRLLVL.

This chain joins TRBV27 and TRBJ2-5, with a weak D call TRBD2 (5 bases). The J call is uncertain, as TRBJ2-7 better fits the DNA end. The CDR3 is 16 amino acids. Germline loops: CDR1 MNHEY, CDR2 SMNVEV (reference sequence). This CDR3 is CASSFLAEDGIYEQYF. In DNA form, the CDR3 reads TGTGCCAGCAGTTTTTTGGCGGAGGACGGGATATACGAGCAGTACTTC.

This clone was recorded only once. The chain carries TRBV28 and TRBJ2-1, with 8 bases that match TRBD2. The V gene's germline CDR1 is MDHEN and CDR2 SYDVKM. This CDR3 is built from 16 residues. V dropped 2 bases and J dropped 4; count of bases not matched to a gene: 7. CDR3 sequence reads: CASSLSRLALYNEQFF. The CDR3 DNA is TGTGCCAGCAGTTTAAGCCGACTAGCGCTATACAATGAGCAGTTCTTC.

This chain joins TRBV28 and TRBJ1-2; tentatively, D is TRBD1 (5 bases). The CDR3 has 13 residues. CDR1 and CDR2 (germline): MDHEN, SYDVKM. The germline V and J ends were trimmed by 4 bases and 7 bases, with 13 bases remaining between them. The CDR3: CASSYRPLGGYTF. Here the CDR3 DNA reads TGTGCCAGCAGTTACAGGCCTTTAGGTGGCTACACCTTC.

This sequence joins TRBV11-2 and TRBJ2-1; D might be TRBD1 (8 bases). This CDR3 contains 16 residues. Germline CDR1 is SGHAT and CDR2 is FQNNGV. Trimming removed 5 bases at V and 7 bases at J, with 21 bases between. As DNA, the CDR3 is TGTGCCAGCAGCCCCCGGACAGGGACTACGGGAAATGAGCAGTTCTTC. Translating it yields CASSPRTGTTGNEQFF.

V gene TRBV6-4 combines with J gene TRBJ2-2; D call uncertain. The CDR3 extends over 15 amino acids. Looked up from germline, CDR1 is MRHNA and CDR2 is SNTAGT. V was clipped by 0 bases and J by 6 bases, with 11 bases between them. The CDR3 sequence: CASSDSGFRSGELFF. As DNA, the CDR3 is TGTGCCAGCAGTGACTCCGGTTTCAGGTCCGGGGAGCTGTTTTTT.

The chain joins TRBV11-2 to TRBJ1-1; tentative D call: TRBD1 (5 bases). The CDR3 sequence is 15 residues long. Trimming took 1 base from V and 11 from J, leaving 20 bases between them. Germline-derived CDR1 and CDR2 are SGHAT and FQNNGV. CDR3: CASSLGTESGFLAFF. In DNA form, the CDR3 reads TGTGCCAGCAGCTTAGGGACGGAGTCAGGGTTCTTGGCTTTCTTT. Full variable domain (rest looked up from reference TRBV11-2 and TRBJ1-1): EAGVAQSPRYKIIEKRQSVAFWCNPISGHATLYWYQQILGQGPKLLIQFQNNGVVDDSQLPKDRFSAERLKGVDSTLKIQPAKLEDSAVYLCASSLGTESGFLAFFGQGTRLTVV.

The chain combines TRBV30 with TRBJ1-1; TRBD1 matches 10 bases. Looked up from germline, CDR1 is GTSNPN and CDR2 is SVGIG (reference sequence). The V gene end was trimmed by 4 bases and the J gene end by 1 base; junction bases not matched to a gene: 12. This CDR3 region has 17 residues. The CDR3 region has the DNA TGTGCCTGGATGGGGGCGGGACAGGGGCTTCCGAACACTGAAGCTTTCTTT. It translates to CAWMGAGQGLPNTEAFF.

This clone was detected only once. V gene TRBV6-6 combines with J gene TRBJ2-7; 7 bases line up with TRBD2. Germline CDR1 is MNHNY and CDR2 is SVGAGI (reference sequence). This CDR3 region has 12 residues. CDR3 DNA: TGTGCAGCTGGGACTAACTCCTACGAGCAGTACTTC. This encodes CAAGTNSYEQYF.

The sample holds a few counts of this clone. The chain employs TRBV6-6 and TRBJ1-1; TRBD1 might be the D (5 bases). From germline, CDR1 is MNHNY and CDR2 SVGAGI (reference sequence). This CDR3 is built from 16 residues. V was trimmed by 8 bases and J by 1 base, leaving 20 bases between them. Here the CDR3 reads CASDAGWDVRNTEAFF. CDR3 nucleotide sequence: TGTGCCAGCGATGCAGGGTGGGATGTCCGGAACACTGAAGCTTTCTTT.